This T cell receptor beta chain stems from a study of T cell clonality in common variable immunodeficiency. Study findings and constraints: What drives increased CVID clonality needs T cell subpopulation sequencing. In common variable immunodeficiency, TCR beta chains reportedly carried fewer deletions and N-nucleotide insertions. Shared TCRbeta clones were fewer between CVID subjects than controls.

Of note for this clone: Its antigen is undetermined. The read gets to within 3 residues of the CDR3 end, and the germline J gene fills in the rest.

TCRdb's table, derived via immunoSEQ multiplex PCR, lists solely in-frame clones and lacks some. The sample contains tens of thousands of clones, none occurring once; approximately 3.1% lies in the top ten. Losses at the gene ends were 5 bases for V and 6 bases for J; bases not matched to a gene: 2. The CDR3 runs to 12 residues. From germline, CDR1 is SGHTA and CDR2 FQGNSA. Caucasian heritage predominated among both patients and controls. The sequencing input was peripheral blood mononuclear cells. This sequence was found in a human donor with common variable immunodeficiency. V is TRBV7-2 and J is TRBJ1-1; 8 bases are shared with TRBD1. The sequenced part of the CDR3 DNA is TGTGCCAGCAGCGTGGACAGGGCTGAA. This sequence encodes CASSVDRAE. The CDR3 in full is CASSVDRAEAFF. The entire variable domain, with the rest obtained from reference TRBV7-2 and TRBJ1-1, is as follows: GAGVSQSPSNKVTEKGKDVELRCDPISGHTALYWYRQSLGQGLEFLIYFQGNSAPDKSGLPSDRFSAERTGGSVSTLTIQRTQQEDSAVYLCASSVDRAEAFFGQGTRLTVV.